The next 10 T cell receptor beta chains were all read from a single sample in a study of blood T cell repertoires in COVID-19. Sequencing used immunoSEQ multiplex PCR; TCRdb keeps in-frame clones, though not all of them. The profile covers about 130,000 clones, with approximately 88% appearing a single time and approximately 10% taken by the ten largest. Sequencing input: peripheral blood. The origin of the receptors is a man over 45 with acute or convalescent COVID-19.

This rearrangement joins TRBV2 to TRBJ2-7; perhaps TRBD1 as D (6 bases). This CDR3 has 12 residues. Germline V gene lookup returns CDR1 SNHLY and CDR2 FYNNEI. Trimming took off 4 bases at V and 5 bases at J, with 9 bases between the two ends. The CDR3 protein is CASSVHRDEQYF. In nucleotides, the CDR3 is TGTGCCAGCAGTGTGCACAGGGACGAGCAGTACTTC.

This clone was seen once. Other nucleotide sequences from this sample produce the same CDR3. The chain has TRBV5-1 and TRBJ1-1; no definite D call. Germline V gene lookup returns CDR1 SGHRS and CDR2 YFSETQ. Trimming removed 4 bases from V and 1 base from J, with 8 bases in between. The CDR3 is 13 residues long. The CDR3 sequence: CASSPTQNTEAFF. In DNA form, the CDR3 reads TGCGCCAGCAGCCCGACACAGAACACTGAAGCTTTCTTT. The full variable domain, in which reference TRBV5-1 and TRBJ1-1 provide the parts outside the CDR3, is KAGVTQTPRYLIKTRGQQVTLSCSPISGHRSVSWYQQTPGQGLQFLFEYFSETQRNKGNFPGRFSGRQFSNSRSEMNVSTLELGDSALYLCASSPTQNTEAFFGQGTRLTVV.

V and J are TRBV9 and TRBJ2-3, with a weak D call TRBD2 (6 bases). The CDR3 extends over 14 amino acids. Trimming pared 1 base from V and 5 bases from J, leaving 11 bases between. CDR1 SGDLS and CDR2 YYNGEE come from the germline V gene. The CDR3 nucleotides read TGTGCCAGCAGCGTACGGCGGGATGGAGATACGCAGTATTTT. It codes for CASSVRRDGDTQYF.

The gene calls are TRBV18 and TRBJ1-4; TRBD1 is a possible D gene (6 bases). Germline V gene data show CDR1 as KGHSH and CDR2 as LQKENI. The CDR3 runs 18 residues. Trimming removed 1 base from V and 7 bases from J, with 22 bases in between. Here the CDR3 reads CASSPLLMGAGSSEKLFF. CDR3 bases: TGTGCCAGCTCACCACTGCTTATGGGGGCAGGATCTAGTGAAAAACTGTTTTTT.

The gene calls are TRBV11-2 and TRBJ2-3, with a weak D call TRBD2 (6 bases). The germline V gene has CDR1 SGHAT and CDR2 FQNNGV. There are 15 residues in the CDR3. V gave up 0 bases and J gave up 2 bases, with 9 bases separating them. This CDR3 is CASSLEWRDTDTQYF. CDR3 nucleotide sequence: TGTGCCAGCAGCTTAGAGTGGCGGGACACAGATACGCAGTATTTT.

The chain couples TRBV2 to TRBJ2-7; tentatively, D is TRBD1 (6 bases). The CDR3 totals 13 residues. Germline values: CDR1 SNHLY, CDR2 FYNNEI. Trimming took off 8 bases at V and 0 bases at J, with 11 bases between the two ends. The CDR3 DNA reads as TGTGCCAGCGTAGGGGGTACCTCCTACGAGCAGTACTTC. Translating it yields CASVGGTSYEQYF.

The chain recombines TRBV12-3 or TRBV12-4 with TRBJ2-7, with 7 bases that match TRBD2. The junction had 8 bases not matched to a gene; V was cut back by 6 bases and J by 6 bases. This CDR3 is built from 13 residues. In DNA form, the CDR3 reads TGTGCCAGCAGCCCTGGACTAGTGGGCGAGCAGTACTTC. This codes for CASSPGLVGEQYF.

The V gene is TRBV19, the J gene TRBJ1-4; weak D call: TRBD1 (6 bases). The germline V and J ends were trimmed by 7 bases and 8 bases, with 17 bases remaining between them. The CDR3 contains 14 residues. Germline CDR1 is LNHDA and CDR2 is SQIVND (reference sequence). The CDR3 protein is CASTSGVRGEKLFF. The CDR3 nucleotides are TGTGCCAGTACCTCAGGGGTTCGGGGCGAAAAACTGTTTTTT.

The chain has TRBV3-1 (or the pseudogene TRBV3-2) and TRBJ1-2, with 11 bases that match TRBD1. Per germline, CDR1 LGHDT and CDR2 YNNKEL (reference sequence). This CDR3 region has 16 residues. Losses at the gene ends were 1 base for V and 4 bases for J; bases not matched to a gene: 5. This chain's CDR3 is CASSQGTGGTGYGYTF. The CDR3 DNA follows: TGTGCCAGCAGCCAAGGGACAGGGGGCACGGGCTATGGCTACACCTTC.

The chain joins TRBV9 to TRBJ2-3; 8 bases are shared with TRBD2. The CDR3 consists of 15 residues. CDR1 and CDR2 (germline): SGDLS, YYNGEE. V gave up 4 bases and J gave up 6 bases; unmatched junction bases: 10. CDR3 in DNA: TGTGCCAGCAGCTTTACCGGGGGGGCCGGGGATACGCAGTATTTT. Translating gives CASSFTGGAGDTQYF.